This TCR beta chain was recorded in a study of cytomegalovirus exposure and HLA in healthy donors. Study background: Earlier, approximately 190 million T cells were analyzed, and 90 million to 120 million unique TCR beta sequences were found among them. General study points: Presence/absence analyses took donor sequencing depth as roughly uniform. Earlier analysis yielded a pattern in which most TCR beta V segments were productive about 90% or about 30% of the time.

The PCR was carried out with 60 Vbeta primers and 13 Jbeta primers. The data were produced by immunoSEQ multiplex PCR, yet TCRdb's version contains in-frame clones alone and is incomplete. Of fewer than 200,000 clones in the sample, over 75% were seen once. Losses at the gene ends were 3 bases for V and 4 bases for J; bases not matched to a gene: 7. CDR3 length equals 15 residues. Per the germline V gene, CDR1 is MNHEY and CDR2 is SMNVEV (reference sequence). This clone was seen a handful of times. No antigen is known for it. The clonotype was recovered from a man aged 35-49 years in good health and CMV-seronegative. The chain employs TRBV27 and TRBJ1-1; 8 bases agree with TRBD1. What was sequenced was PBMCs. The CDR3 DNA follows: TGTGCCAGCAGTTTCAGGGGGCCCTACCTCACTGAAGCTTTCTTT. This gives the protein CASSFRGPYLTEAFF.